This TCR beta chain was sequenced during a study of cytomegalovirus exposure and HLA in healthy donors. About the study: A preliminary data release comprised around 85 million unique TCRs obtained from HLA-typed donors.

Study results and limitations: Reports showed the classifier diagnosing cytomegalovirus status with high specificity and sensitivity. In all likelihood, a cluster of highly shared sequence variants was a sequencing artifact. Most TCR sequences were seen very rarely across donors, but some public TCRs occurred in many.

PCR was performed using 60 Vbeta and 13 Jbeta primers. Clones were read by immunoSEQ multiplex PCR, and TCRdb kept only the in-frame ones, dropping some. The sample records approximately 140,000 clones, over 70% being singletons. For this clone: The antigen remains unidentified.

The trim removed 6 bases at V and 2 bases at J, leaving 6 bases unmatched. The CDR3 is made up of 15 amino acids. Germline V CDR1 and CDR2: MDHEN, SYDVKM. The V and J genes are TRBV28 and TRBJ1-5; 8 bases align to TRBD1. This receptor was obtained from a woman aged 55-69 years in good health and CMV-seropositive. The sequenced sample was PBMCs. The CDR3 is CASRVDRGGNQPQHF. The CDR3 DNA reads as TGTGCCAGCAGGGTCGACAGGGGTGGCAATCAGCCCCAGCATTTT.